The 5 T cell receptor beta chains below were found in one sample sequenced in a study of blood T cell repertoires in COVID-19. Libraries were prepared by immunoSEQ multiplex PCR; TCRdb keeps only in-frame clonotypes and omits some of them. The profile shows roughly 340,000 clones, roughly 89% of them singletons. What was sequenced was peripheral blood. The origin of the receptors is a woman aged 18-29 years who had recovered from COVID-19.

Only one count was recorded for this clone. V gene TRBV30 combines with J gene TRBJ1-4, with D possibly matching TRBD1 (5 bases). The CDR3 contains 16 residues. V lost 4 bases to trimming and J lost 3 bases, with 18 bases between them. Germline V gives CDR1 GTSNPN, CDR2 SVGIG (reference sequence). The CDR3 spells CAWTPRWGRSNEKLFF. The DNA for the CDR3 is TGTGCCTGGACTCCCAGGTGGGGGAGGTCTAATGAAAAACTGTTTTTT. Full variable domain (missing parts from reference TRBV30 and TRBJ1-4): SQTIHQWPATLVQPVGSPLSLECTVEGTSNPNLYWYRQAAGRGLQLLFYSVGIGQISSEVPQNLSASRPQDRQFILSSKKLLLSDSGFYLCAWTPRWGRSNEKLFFGSGTQLSVL.

This chain connects TRBV7-2 to TRBJ1-2; D call uncertain. In germline, CDR1 is SGHTA, CDR2 FQGNSA. This CDR3 has 14 residues. With 3 bases removed from V and 6 bases from J, the gap between germline ends came to 14 bases. The CDR3 DNA follows: TGTGCCAGCAGCTTGTGGCAGGAGGGAGATGGCTACACCTTC. Its protein is CASSLWQEGDGYTF. Filled out from reference TRBV7-2 and TRBJ1-2, the complete variable domain reads GAGVSQSPSNKVTEKGKDVELRCDPISGHTALYWYRQSLGQGLEFLIYFQGNSAPDKSGLPSDRFSAERTGGSVSTLTIQRTQQEDSAVYLCASSLWQEGDGYTFGSGTRLTVV.

This chain uses TRBV19 with TRBJ2-1; D is perhaps TRBD1 (5 bases). The V gene lost 1 base and the J gene lost 10 bases, with 17 bases spanning the gap. The V gene's germline CDR1 is LNHDA and CDR2 SQIVND (reference sequence). This CDR3 contains 15 residues. The CDR3: CASSIALQGLLEQFF. In nucleotides, the CDR3 is TGTGCCAGTAGTATAGCTCTCCAGGGTCTTTTGGAGCAGTTCTTC.

The rearrangement joins TRBV24-1 to TRBJ2-1; 9 nucleotides line up with TRBD1. Losses at the gene ends were 6 bases for V and 1 base for J; bases not matched to a gene: 3. The CDR3 sequence is 15 residues long. In germline, CDR1 is KGHDR, CDR2 SFDVKD. CDR3 amino acids: CATSTDRGSYNEQFF. CDR3 nucleotide sequence: TGTGCCACCAGTACCGACAGGGGGTCCTACAATGAGCAGTTCTTC.

The chain employs TRBV4-3 and TRBJ1-2; TRBD1 might be the D (6 bases). Germline CDR1 is LGHNA and CDR2 is YSLEER. V was clipped by 4 bases and J by 4 bases, with 13 bases between them. This CDR3 spans 14 amino acids. In nucleotides, the CDR3 is TGCGCCAGCAGCCTATCTACAGGGTTCTATGGCTACACCTTC. It encodes CASSLSTGFYGYTF.